The 32 T cell receptor beta chains in this list originate from one sample, sequenced in a study of regulatory T cells in long-lasting Graves disease. Construction of TCR beta libraries relied on iRepertoire HTBI primers and on Arm-PCR targeting CDR3 regions. TCRdb analysed the multiplex PCR reads with MiXCR anew, one entry per CDR3 protein. This table has 420,000 or so distinct CDR3 sequences, 20% to 30% appearing once. As to time point: persistent/refractory GD, antithyroid drugs over 5 years with positive TRAb. PBMCs were the source of the RNA used for TCR sequencing. The source was peripheral blood mononuclear cells (PBMCs), collected when the disease was refractory, from a patient treated with antithyroid drugs. The receptor set was obtained from a female donor with Graves disease.

The chain recombines TRBV2 with TRBJ2-2, with D possibly matching TRBD2 (6 bases). V was pared by 4 bases and J by 7 bases, with 16 bases between. The CDR3 is 15 residues long. The germline CDR1 and CDR2 sequences are SNHLY and FYNNEI. CDR3 amino acids: CASSAVQRANGELFF. The CDR3 bases are TGTGCCAGCAGTGCGGTTCAGCGGGCTAACGGGGAGCTGTTTTTT.

The DNA for the CDR3 is TGTGCCAGTAGCCCTGGCGGAGGGCAGAAAGAGACCCAGTACTTC. This translates into CASSPGGGQKETQYF. The chain is built from TRBV19 and TRBJ2-5, with D tentatively TRBD2 (6 bases). Germline V gene lookup returns CDR1 LNHDA and CDR2 SQIVND (reference sequence). Trimming shortened V by 6 bases and J by 3 bases, and 17 bases separated the two germline ends. The CDR3 covers 15 residues.

This clonotype was found many times. The rearrangement links TRBV27 to TRBJ1-1, with D perhaps TRBD1 (6 bases). CDR3 length: 15 residues. Per germline, CDR1 MNHEY and CDR2 SMNVEV (reference sequence). Trimming left V 6 bases short and J 0 bases short, with 14 bases between. The CDR3 DNA reads TGTGCCAGCAGACCTAGACAGGAAATGAACACTGAAGCTTTCTTT. This sequence encodes CASRPRQEMNTEAFF.

V gene TRBV5-4 combines with J gene TRBJ1-2; TRBD1 agrees at 8 bases. This CDR3 comprises 13 residues. In germline, CDR1 is SGHNT, CDR2 YYREEE (reference sequence). V shed 4 bases and J 7 bases; nucleotides not matched to a gene: 6. CDR3 sequence: CASSPQGGRGYTF. CDR3 nucleotide sequence: TGTGCCAGCAGCCCACAGGGGGGCCGTGGCTACACCTTC.

In this sample, this clonotype turned up a few times. V and J are TRBV7-3 and TRBJ2-2, with D maybe TRBD2 (8 bases). The CDR3 spans 16 residues. Between the trimmed V and J ends, which lost 3 bases and 6 bases, there was a span of 17 bases. CDR1 and CDR2 from the germline V gene are SGHTA and FQGTGA. CDR3 coding DNA: TGTGCCAGCAGCTTCTCGGGAGGGGGCGGTCCCGGGGAGCTGTTTTTT. Protein: CASSFSGGGGPGELFF.

Worth noting for this clonotype: At one end, the junction sequence differs from germline, possibly due to a read error. The chain uses TRBV6-2 or TRBV6-3 and TRBJ1-4; D is uncertain. Germline lookup yields CDR1 MNHEY and CDR2 SVGEGT. CDR3 length equals 16 residues. The CDR3 coding sequence is TGTGCCAGCAGTGATCCCCGACGGACCCAAAATGAAAAACTTTTTTTT. Protein product: CASSDPRRTQNEKLFF.

This clonotype was recorded at least ten times. The chain combines TRBV15 with TRBJ1-5, with TRBD1 identical over 7 bases. The germline gives CDR1 LNHNV, CDR2 YYDKDF (reference sequence). V trimming: 9 bases; J trimming: 7 bases; junction bases outside the gene matches: 12. The CDR3 runs 14 residues. As DNA, the CDR3 is TGTGCCACTAAAGGACAGGAGGGCTGGCAGCCCCAGCATTTT. This sequence encodes CATKGQEGWQPQHF.

The V gene is TRBV2, the J gene TRBJ2-7, with TRBD1 matching 8 bases. Germline lookup yields CDR1 SNHLY and CDR2 FYNNEI. The V and J ends lost 6 bases and 2 bases, in that order; junction bases with no gene match: 6. The CDR3 contains 14 residues. The CDR3 loop reads CASRIDRGPYEQYF. For the CDR3, the DNA is TGTGCCAGCAGAATCGACAGGGGACCCTACGAGCAGTACTTC.

This clonotype was observed many times. The chain is built from TRBV27 and TRBJ1-4, with D tentatively TRBD1 (5 bases). There are 15 residues in the CDR3. Trimming stripped 11 bases from V and 0 bases from J, with 16 bases between. Per germline, CDR1 MNHEY and CDR2 SMNVEV (reference sequence). In nucleotides, the CDR3 is TGTGCCCCAAAAGCGGGGGTCGCAACTAATGAAAAACTGTTTTTT. It specifies CAPKAGVATNEKLFF.

Concerning this clonotype: One end of the junction fails to match germline, which may point to a read error. The genes are TRBV7-2 and TRBJ2-5, with D possibly being TRBD2 (5 bases). CDR3 size: 16 residues. Germline assignment: CDR1 SGHTA and CDR2 FQGNSA. CDR3 nucleotides: TGTGCCGGCAGCTTGCCCTCGGCCAGCGGCCAAGAGACCCAGTACTTC. Amino acids: CAGSLPSASGQETQYF.

This clonotype occurred many times. The chain is built from TRBV5-1 and TRBJ1-1; maybe TRBD1 (5 bases). V was clipped by 5 bases and J by 2 bases, with 10 bases between them. Germline lookup yields CDR1 SGHRS and CDR2 YFSETQ. This CDR3 has 13 residues. In nucleotides, the CDR3 is TGCGCCAGCAGTGAGGGGCATAACACTGAAGCTTTCTTT. It is translated as CASSEGHNTEAFF.

The genes are TRBV12-5 and TRBJ2-1; either TRBD1 or TRBD2 may fit D (6 bases each). Germline CDR1 LGHNT, CDR2 FRNRAP. V lost 7 bases and J 4 bases, leaving 11 bases between the germline ends. This CDR3 contains 13 residues. The CDR3 here is CASAIGGYNEQFF. The CDR3, as DNA: TGTGCTAGTGCAATAGGGGGGTACAATGAGCAGTTCTTC.

This clonotype was counted between two and nine times. V usage is TRBV7-2 and J usage is TRBJ2-7; D is undetermined. This CDR3 has 13 amino acids. V shed 4 bases and J shed 6 bases, with 13 bases lying between them. The germline CDR1 and CDR2 sequences are SGHTA and FQGNSA. The CDR3 sequence: CASSYTSAGEQYF. The CDR3, as DNA: TGTGCCAGCAGCTATACGTCGGCTGGCGAGCAGTACTTC. The variable domain in full, completed from reference TRBV7-2 and TRBJ2-7, reads GAGVSQSPSNKVTEKGKDVELRCDPISGHTALYWYRQSLGQGLEFLIYFQGNSAPDKSGLPSDRFSAERTGGSVSTLTIQRTQQEDSAVYLCASSYTSAGEQYFGPGTRLTVT.

This clonotype was detected a few times. The chain is built from TRBV20-1 and TRBJ2-5, with D perhaps matching TRBD2 (5 bases). This CDR3 has 12 residues. The germline V gene encodes CDR1 DFQATT and CDR2 SNEGSKA (reference sequence). Trimming took off 6 bases at V and 7 bases at J, with 15 bases between the two ends. The CDR3 spells CSATLGAGTQYF. DNA of the CDR3: TGCAGTGCGACCTTGGGAGCAGGGACCCAGTACTTC.

This clonotype was detected a few times. At one end the junction does not follow the germline gene, possibly because of a read error. The genes are TRBV6-4 and TRBJ2-3; 9 bases agree with TRBD1. The V gene's germline CDR1 is MRHNA and CDR2 SNTAGT. The length of the CDR3 is 15 residues. CDR3 loop: CASSYSEPGQGSEYF. Here the CDR3 DNA reads TGTGCCAGCAGTTACTCGGAACCGGGACAGGGTAGTGAGTATTTT.

V usage is TRBV28 and J usage is TRBJ2-1; TRBD2 matches 8 bases. Per germline, CDR1 MDHEN and CDR2 SYDVKM. After removal of 1 base from V and 6 bases from J, the junction contained 8 bases not matched to a gene. The CDR3 has 16 residues. The CDR3 sequence is CASSLSTPGGSNEQFF. Here the CDR3 DNA reads TGTGCCAGCAGTTTATCGACGCCGGGGGGGTCCAATGAGCAGTTCTTC.

The J gene is TRBJ2-2, the V gene TRBV3-1, with D tentatively TRBD1 or TRBD2 (6 bases each). CDR3 size: 17 residues. Trimming removed 4 bases at V and 5 bases at J, with 20 bases between. In germline, CDR1 is LGHDT, CDR2 YNNKEL (reference sequence). CDR3: CASSPVLGGSRTGELFF. The CDR3 DNA reads TGTGCCAGCAGCCCCGTTTTAGGGGGGTCCCGGACCGGGGAGCTGTTTTTT. The whole variable domain, remainder taken from reference TRBV3-1 and TRBJ2-2, is DTAVSQTPKYLVTQMGNDKSIKCEQNLGHDTMYWYKQDSKKFLKIMFSYNNKELIINETVPNRFSPKSPDKAHLNLHINSLELGDSAVYFCASSPVLGGSRTGELFFGEGSRLTVL.

This clonotype occurred a few times. The chain recombines TRBV29-1 with TRBJ2-5, with no clear D. The CDR3 has 13 amino acids. Germline V gene sequence: CDR1 SQVTM, CDR2 ANQGSEA. V lost 4 bases and J 1 base, leaving 10 bases between the germline ends. Written as DNA, the CDR3 is TGCAGCGTTGTAAGGCAGGCCCAAGAGACCCAGTACTTC. It encodes CSVVRQAQETQYF.

This rearrangement joins TRBV7-9 to TRBJ1-4; D is undetermined. The CDR3 is 15 residues long. Looked up from germline, CDR1 is SEHNR and CDR2 is FQNEAQ (reference sequence). The ends were cut back, 5 bases at V and 2 bases at J, with 12 bases in the middle. The CDR3 DNA follows: TGTGCCAGCAGCGCGTTATCGGGGACTAATGAAAAACTGTTTTTT. Its translation is CASSALSGTNEKLFF.

The rearrangement links TRBV29-1 to TRBJ2-1; D perhaps matches TRBD1 (6 bases). Germline lookup yields CDR1 SQVTM and CDR2 ANQGSEA. CDR3 length equals 15 residues. Trimming removed 5 bases from V and 1 base from J, with 15 bases in between. CDR3 sequence reads: CSVSTSDRSYNEQFF. CDR3 sequence (DNA): TGCAGCGTTTCCACCTCCGACAGGTCCTACAATGAGCAGTTCTTC.

The chain couples TRBV27 to TRBJ2-5; TRBD2 agrees at 8 bases. CDR3 size: 15 residues. Germline V gene lookup returns CDR1 MNHEY and CDR2 SMNVEV (reference sequence). J gave up 1 base and V 5 bases, and 6 bases lay outside the gene matches. CDR3 bases: TGTGCCAGCAGTCCCCTCGGGAGGGGCCAAGAGACCCAGTACTTC. It translates to CASSPLGRGQETQYF.

The chain combines TRBV7-2 with TRBJ1-3; D ambiguous. CDR3 size: 16 residues. The germline CDR1 and CDR2 sequences are SGHTA and FQGNSA. V lost 5 bases to trimming and J lost 0 bases, with 14 bases between them. DNA for the CDR3: TGTGCCAGCAGCGACCCCGGGTCCAGCTCTGGAAACACCATATATTTT. The encoded protein is CASSDPGSSSGNTIYF.

This clonotype has just a few counts. The chain joins TRBV20-1 to TRBJ2-7; D remains ambiguous. The CDR3 runs 13 residues. CDR1 is DFQATT and CDR2 is SNEGSKA in the germline V gene (reference sequence). Trimming took 0 bases from V and 2 from J, leaving 8 bases between them. The CDR3 DNA sequence: TGCAGTGCTAGAGACCCACTAACCTACGAGCAGTACTTC. As protein: CSARDPLTYEQYF.

This clonotype appeared a few times. The chain links TRBV20-1 to TRBJ2-1; unclear D gene. The CDR3 runs to 16 residues. Looked up from germline, CDR1 is DFQATT and CDR2 is SNEGSKA (reference sequence). The V and J ends lost 5 bases and 6 bases respectively, with 23 bases between them. CDR3 nucleotides: TGCAGTGCTCCGGATGTGGCCTCCCTGGTCGGCAATGAGCAGTTCTTC. It codes for CSAPDVASLVGNEQFF.

This clonotype has at least ten counts. The chain links TRBV20-1 to TRBJ1-4, with D tentatively TRBD1 (5 bases). Trimming took off 3 bases at V and 7 bases at J, with 6 bases between the two ends. The CDR3 sequence is 11 residues long. Germline CDR1 DFQATT, CDR2 SNEGSKA (reference sequence). The DNA for the CDR3 is TGCAGTGCTAGTAGGGGTGAAAAACTGTTTTTT. It is translated as CSASRGEKLFF.

This clonotype was seen only a few times. V usage is TRBV6-1 and J usage is TRBJ2-5; TRBD1 matches 7 bases. This CDR3 comprises 14 residues. Trimming took 6 bases from V and 3 from J; bases not matched to a gene: 7. Germline V lookup: CDR1 MNHNS, CDR2 SASEGT. CDR3 sequence reads: CASSAPGGEETQYF. The CDR3 coding sequence is TGTGCCAGCAGCGCCCCAGGGGGAGAAGAGACCCAGTACTTC.

There are many counts of this clonotype. This chain links TRBV6-5 with TRBJ1-4; unclear D gene. V lost 4 bases, J lost 6 bases, and 6 bases lay in between. CDR1 and CDR2 from the germline V gene are MNHEY and SVGAGI. This CDR3 contains 12 residues. The CDR3 protein is CASSSVDEKLFF. CDR3 nucleotide sequence: TGTGCCAGCAGTTCAGTGGATGAAAAACTGTTTTTT.

In its sample, this clonotype was seen a few times. The chain combines TRBV3-1 with TRBJ2-7, with 7 bases fitting TRBD1. The germline V gene encodes CDR1 LGHDT and CDR2 YNNKEL (reference sequence). The ends lost 1 base at V and 6 bases at J; junction bases unmatched: 3. The CDR3 has 13 residues. The CDR3 DNA sequence: TGTGCCAGCAGCCAAGGCGACAGGGTCGAGCAGTACTTC. It yields the protein CASSQGDRVEQYF.

This clonotype was seen more than once but under ten times. One end of the junction does not line up with germline, which may come from a read error. The chain is built from TRBV7-9 and TRBJ2-7, with D hard to call. Germline V gene data show CDR1 as SEHNR and CDR2 as FQNEAQ (reference sequence). CDR3 length: 23 amino acids. The CDR3 reads CAGSLRGPRVGYPEQIALLEQYF. The CDR3 DNA follows: TGTGCCGGCAGCTTAAGAGGCCCACGGGTTGGATACCCAGAACAAATCGCTTTACTCGAGCAGTACTTC.

This clonotype was counted a few times. V gene TRBV28 combines with J gene TRBJ1-3, with no clear D. Between the trimmed V and J ends, which lost 5 bases and 2 bases, there was a span of 7 bases. CDR3 length: 13 residues. CDR1 and CDR2 from the germline V gene are MDHEN and SYDVKM. The CDR3 region has the DNA TGTGCCAGCAGTGCAAGTGCTGGAAACACCATATATTTT. Translated: CASSASAGNTIYF.

The chain couples TRBV28 to TRBJ2-1; 7 bases are a match to TRBD1. The CDR3 contains 13 residues. CDR1 and CDR2 (germline): MDHEN, SYDVKM. V shed 5 bases and J 11 bases; nucleotides not matched to a gene: 9. CDR3 in DNA: TGTGCCAGCAGTCCACCACAGGGGCCTAAGCAGTTCTTC. Its protein is CASSPPQGPKQFF.

This clonotype came up many times. The rearrangement joins TRBV5-5 to TRBJ2-2; D is uncertain. From germline, CDR1 is SGHKS and CDR2 YYEKEE (reference sequence). The CDR3 runs to 14 residues. V was trimmed by 2 bases and J by 4 bases, leaving 9 bases between them. CDR3 loop: CASSLAGSTGELFF. The DNA for the CDR3 is TGTGCCAGCAGCTTAGCAGGCAGCACCGGGGAGCTGTTTTTT.